These 2 T cell receptor beta chains came from one sample sequenced in a study of CD8 T cells in ankylosing spondylitis. TCRdb reanalysed the 5' RACE reads using MiXCR and keeps one entry per CDR3 protein. The data show a few hundred thousand distinct CDR3 sequences, 15% to 20% seen once. The sample comprised blood, either unsorted or a sorted T cell fraction (not recorded which). These receptors all come from a male donor with ankylosing spondylitis or in good health (not recorded which).

The V gene is TRBV12-3 or TRBV12-4, the J gene TRBJ2-1; possibly TRBD1 for D (5 bases). V was clipped by 5 bases and J by 5 bases, with 10 bases between them. This CDR3 comprises 13 residues. In DNA form, the CDR3 reads TGTGCCAGCAGTCAGGGCCCCGACAATGAGCAGTTCTTC. Protein product: CASSQGPDNEQFF.

The chain joins TRBV20-1 to TRBJ2-3; D is unclear. The V gene lost 6 bases and the J gene lost 8 bases, with 21 bases spanning the gap. Germline V gene data show CDR1 as DFQATT and CDR2 as SNEGSKA (reference sequence). This CDR3 has 14 residues. CDR3 DNA sequence: TGCAGTGCCAGTTCGGACCTCCGGTCGGGTACGCAGTATTTT. Protein product: CSASSDLRSGTQYF.